The clone carrying this T cell receptor beta chain was seen just once. These data originate in a study of blood T cell repertoires in COVID-19. Clones were sequenced by immunoSEQ multiplex PCR, and TCRdb holds only the in-frame ones, with some missing. The repertoire includes some 40,000 clones, under 85% of them detected once, and roughly 33% sits in the top ten. The sequencing sample was made of peripheral blood. This TCR came from a woman aged 80 or over with acute or convalescent COVID-19.

The CDR3 DNA sequence: TGCGCCAGCAGCTTGACAGGGGACAGAGGTCAGCCCCAGCATTTT. Translated: CASSLTGDRGQPQHF. The V call is TRBV5-1, the J call TRBJ1-5; 7 positions agree with TRBD1. Germline V gene data show CDR1 as SGHRS and CDR2 as YFSETQ. There are 15 residues in the CDR3. Unmatched junction bases numbered 7, after V lost 1 base and J lost 6 bases.